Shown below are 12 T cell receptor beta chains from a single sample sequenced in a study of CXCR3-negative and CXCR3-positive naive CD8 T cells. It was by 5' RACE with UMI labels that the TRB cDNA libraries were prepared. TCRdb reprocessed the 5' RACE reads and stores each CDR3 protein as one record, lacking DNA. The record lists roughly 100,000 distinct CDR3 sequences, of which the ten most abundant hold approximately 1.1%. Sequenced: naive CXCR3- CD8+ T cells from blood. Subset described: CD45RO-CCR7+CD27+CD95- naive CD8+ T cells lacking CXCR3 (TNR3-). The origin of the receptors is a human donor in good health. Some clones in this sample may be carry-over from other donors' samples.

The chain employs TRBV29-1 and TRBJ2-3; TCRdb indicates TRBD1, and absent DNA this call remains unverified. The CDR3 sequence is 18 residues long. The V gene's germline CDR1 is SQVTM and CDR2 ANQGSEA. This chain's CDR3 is CSVEFTMGQGRDTDTQYF.

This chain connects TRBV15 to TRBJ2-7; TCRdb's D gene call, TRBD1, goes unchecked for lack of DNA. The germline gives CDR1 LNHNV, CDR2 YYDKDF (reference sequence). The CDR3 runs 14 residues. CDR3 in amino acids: CATGDTDGSYEQYF.

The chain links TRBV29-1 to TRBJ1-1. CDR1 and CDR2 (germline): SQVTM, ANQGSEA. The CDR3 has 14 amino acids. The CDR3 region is CSVEDVEISPEAFF.

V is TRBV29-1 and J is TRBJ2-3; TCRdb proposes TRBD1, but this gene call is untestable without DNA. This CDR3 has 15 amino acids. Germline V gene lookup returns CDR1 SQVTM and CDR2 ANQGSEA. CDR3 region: CSVEGWGQGEDTQYF.

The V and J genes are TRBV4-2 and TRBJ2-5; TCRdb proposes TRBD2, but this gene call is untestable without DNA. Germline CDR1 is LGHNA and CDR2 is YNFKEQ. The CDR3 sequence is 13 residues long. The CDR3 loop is CASSQEPSPAQYF.

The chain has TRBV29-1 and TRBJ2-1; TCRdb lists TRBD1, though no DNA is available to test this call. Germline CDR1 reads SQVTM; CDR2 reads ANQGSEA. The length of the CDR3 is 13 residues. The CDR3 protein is CSGTGTEYNEQFF.

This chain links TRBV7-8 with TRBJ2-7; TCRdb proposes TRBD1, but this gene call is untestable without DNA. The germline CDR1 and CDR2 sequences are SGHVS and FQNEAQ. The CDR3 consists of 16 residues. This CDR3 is CASSAPGGLSSYEQYF. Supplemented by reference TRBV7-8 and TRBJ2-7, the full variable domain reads GAGVSQSPRYKVAKRGQDVALRCDPISGHVSLFWYQQALGQGPEFLTYFQNEAQLDKSGLPSDRFFAERPEGSVSTLKIQRTQQEDSAVYLCASSAPGGLSSYEQYFGPGTRLTVT.

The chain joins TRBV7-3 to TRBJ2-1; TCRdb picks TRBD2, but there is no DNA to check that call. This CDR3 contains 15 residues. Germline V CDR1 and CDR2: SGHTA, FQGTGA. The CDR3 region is CASSLSGTSFSEQFF.

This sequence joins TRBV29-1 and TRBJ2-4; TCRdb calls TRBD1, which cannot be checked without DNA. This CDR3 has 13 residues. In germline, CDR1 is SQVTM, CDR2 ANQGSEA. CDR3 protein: CSVLRGLENIQYF.

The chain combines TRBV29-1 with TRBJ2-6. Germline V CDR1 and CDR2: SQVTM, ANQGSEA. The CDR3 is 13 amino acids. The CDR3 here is CSVVGDGANVLTF.

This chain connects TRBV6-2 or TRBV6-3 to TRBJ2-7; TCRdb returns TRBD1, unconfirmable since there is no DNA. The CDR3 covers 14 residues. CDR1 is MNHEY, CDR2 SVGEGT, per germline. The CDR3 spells CASSPLLDSYEQYF.

CDR3 loop: CASLLGVNEQFF. The V gene is TRBV6-6, the J gene TRBJ2-1. Germline-derived CDR1 and CDR2 are MNHNY and SVGAGI (reference sequence). This CDR3 has 12 amino acids.